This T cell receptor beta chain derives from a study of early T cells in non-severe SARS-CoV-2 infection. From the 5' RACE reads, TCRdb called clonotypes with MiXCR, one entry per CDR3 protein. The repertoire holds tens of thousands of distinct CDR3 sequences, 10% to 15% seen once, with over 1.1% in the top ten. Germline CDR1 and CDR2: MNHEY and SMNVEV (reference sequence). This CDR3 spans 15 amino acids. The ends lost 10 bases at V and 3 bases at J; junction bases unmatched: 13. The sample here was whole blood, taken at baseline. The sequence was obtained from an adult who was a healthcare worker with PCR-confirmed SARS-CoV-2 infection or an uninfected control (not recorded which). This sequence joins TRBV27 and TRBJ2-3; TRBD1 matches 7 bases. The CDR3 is CAIRKTGVSTDTQYF. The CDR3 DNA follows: TGTGCCATCAGGAAAACAGGGGTGTCTACAGATACGCAGTATTTT.